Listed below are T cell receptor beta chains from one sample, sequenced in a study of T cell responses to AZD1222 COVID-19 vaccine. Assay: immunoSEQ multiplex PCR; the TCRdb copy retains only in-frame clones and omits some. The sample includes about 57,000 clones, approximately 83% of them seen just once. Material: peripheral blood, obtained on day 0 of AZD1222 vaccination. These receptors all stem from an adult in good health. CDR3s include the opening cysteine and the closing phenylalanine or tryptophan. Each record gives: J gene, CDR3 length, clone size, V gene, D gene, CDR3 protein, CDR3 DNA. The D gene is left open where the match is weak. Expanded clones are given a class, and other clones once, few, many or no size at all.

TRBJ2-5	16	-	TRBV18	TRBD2	CASSPGVAGGQETQYF	TGTGCCAGCTCACCAGGAGTAGCGGGGGGCCAAGAGACCCAGTACTTC
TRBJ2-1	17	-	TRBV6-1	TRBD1	CASSERWTGVGDNEQFF	TGTGCCAGCAGTGAACGGTGGACAGGGGTTGGGGACAATGAGCAGTTCTTC
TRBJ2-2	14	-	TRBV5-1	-	CASSVDSYTGELFF	TGCGCCAGCAGCGTCGACAGTTACACCGGGGAGCTGTTTTTT
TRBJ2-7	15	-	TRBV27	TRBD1	CASSFAWDSSGEQYF	TGTGCCAGCAGTTTCGCCTGGGACAGTTCGGGCGAGCAGTACTTC
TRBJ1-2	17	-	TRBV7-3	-	CASSQYRQGSTNYGYTF	TGTGCCAGCAGCCAGTACCGGCAGGGCTCGACTAACTATGGCTACACCTTC
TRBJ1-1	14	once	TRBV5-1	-	CASSQKGDWGFAFF	TGCGCCAGCAGCCAGAAGGGGGATTGGGGATTCGCTTTCTTT
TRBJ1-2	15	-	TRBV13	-	CASSLGGPTNYGYTF	TGTGCCAGCAGCTTAGGGGGACCAACAAACTATGGCTACACCTTC
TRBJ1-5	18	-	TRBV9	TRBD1	CASSVHRDRGRRVQPQHF	TGTGCCAGCAGCGTCCACCGGGACAGGGGGCGGCGGGTTCAGCCCCAGCATTTT
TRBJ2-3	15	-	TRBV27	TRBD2	CASHLLAGRVDTQYF	TGTGCCAGCCATTTACTAGCGGGGCGGGTAGATACGCAGTATTTT
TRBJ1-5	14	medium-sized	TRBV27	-	CASAAWSSNQPQHF	TGTGCCAGCGCCGCTTGGTCGTCCAATCAGCCCCAGCATTTT
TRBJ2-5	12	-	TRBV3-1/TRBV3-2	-	CASSPLQETQYF	TGTGCCAGCAGCCCCCTCCAAGAGACCCAGTACTTC
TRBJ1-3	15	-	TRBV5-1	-	CASREEGSSGNTIYF	TGCGCCAGCAGGGAGGAGGGAAGCTCTGGAAACACCATATATTTT
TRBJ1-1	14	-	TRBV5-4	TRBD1	CASSRDSRNTEAFF	TGTGCCAGCAGCCGGGACAGTCGGAACACTGAAGCTTTCTTT
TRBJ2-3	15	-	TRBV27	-	CASSFGWGVTDTQYF	TGTGCCAGCAGTTTCGGTTGGGGGGTCACAGATACGCAGTATTTT
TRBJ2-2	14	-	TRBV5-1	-	CASSRDLDTGELFF	TGCGCCAGCAGCCGCGACTTGGACACCGGGGAGCTGTTTTTT
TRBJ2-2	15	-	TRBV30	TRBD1	CAWSGDRGNTGELFF	TGTGCCTGGAGTGGGGACAGGGGTAACACCGGGGAGCTGTTTTTT
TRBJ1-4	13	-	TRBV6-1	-	CASSDRVHEKLFF	TGTGCCAGCAGTGACAGGGTACATGAAAAACTGTTTTTT
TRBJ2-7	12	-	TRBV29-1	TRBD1	CSVASGTGGQYF	TGCAGCGTCGCCTCCGGGACAGGGGGACAGTACTTC
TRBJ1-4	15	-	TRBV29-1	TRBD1	CSVEGGQGWGEKLFF	TGCAGCGTTGAAGGGGGACAGGGTTGGGGTGAAAAACTGTTTTTT
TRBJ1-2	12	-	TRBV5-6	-	CASSLGPYGYTF	TGTGCCAGCAGCCTTGGTCCCTATGGCTACACCTTC
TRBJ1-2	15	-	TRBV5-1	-	CASSLGGGANYGYTF	TGCGCCAGCAGCTTGGGTGGCGGAGCTAACTATGGCTACACCTTC
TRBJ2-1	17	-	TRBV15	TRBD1	CATSRDGLSGGGNEQFF	TGTGCCACCAGCAGAGATGGCCTTTCAGGGGGCGGAAATGAGCAGTTCTTC
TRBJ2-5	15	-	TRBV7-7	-	CATKVGTMSGETQYF	TGTGCTACCAAAGTCGGGACAATGTCCGGGGAGACCCAGTACTTC
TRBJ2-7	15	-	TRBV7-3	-	CASSLLGGLDYEQYF	TGTGCCAGCAGCTTATTGGGGGGTCTCGACTACGAGCAGTACTTC
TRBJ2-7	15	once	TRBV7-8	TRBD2	CASSPSGGGPYEQYF	TGTGCCAGCAGCCCGTCCGGGGGGGGCCCCTACGAGCAGTACTTC
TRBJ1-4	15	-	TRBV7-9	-	CASSGRRRADEKLFF	TGTGCCAGCAGCGGGCGACGTCGGGCTGATGAAAAACTGTTTTTT
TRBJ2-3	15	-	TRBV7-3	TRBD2	CASSLLAGYTDTQYF	TGTGCCAGCAGCTTACTAGCGGGGTACACAGATACGCAGTATTTT
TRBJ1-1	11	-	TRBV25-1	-	CASSEQGGAFF	TGTGCCAGCAGTGAGCAGGGAGGAGCTTTCTTT
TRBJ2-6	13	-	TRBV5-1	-	CASGVGGANVLTF	TGCGCCAGTGGCGTCGGTGGGGCCAACGTCCTGACTTTC
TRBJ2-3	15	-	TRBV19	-	CASSPARGGIDTQYF	TGTGCCAGTAGTCCCGCGAGGGGGGGGATAGATACGCAGTATTTT
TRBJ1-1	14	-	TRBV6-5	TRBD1	CASTNRGMNTEAFF	TGTGCCAGCACAAACAGGGGTATGAACACTGAAGCTTTCTTT
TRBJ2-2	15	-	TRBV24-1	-	CATSEETRDTGELFF	TGTGCCACCAGTGAGGAAACACGAGACACCGGGGAGCTGTTTTTT
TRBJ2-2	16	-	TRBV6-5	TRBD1	CASSYPAGQGTGELFF	TGTGCCAGCAGTTACCCTGCCGGACAGGGAACCGGGGAGCTGTTTTTT
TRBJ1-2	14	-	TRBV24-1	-	CATSGLGANYGYTF	TGTGCCACTTCAGGGTTAGGAGCTAACTATGGCTACACCTTC
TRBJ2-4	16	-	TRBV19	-	CASSIQAGQGGDIQYF	TGTGCCAGTAGTATCCAAGCCGGGCAAGGAGGAGACATTCAGTACTTC
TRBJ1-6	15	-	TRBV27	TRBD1	CASSQYRGGYSPLHF	TGTGCCAGCAGCCAATACAGGGGAGGGTATTCACCCCTCCACTTT
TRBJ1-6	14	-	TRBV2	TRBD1	CASRGGQGYSPLHF	TGTGCCAGCAGGGGTGGACAGGGATATTCACCCCTCCACTTT
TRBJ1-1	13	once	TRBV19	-	CASTPATSTEAFF	TGTGCCAGTACCCCAGCTACAAGCACTGAAGCTTTCTTT
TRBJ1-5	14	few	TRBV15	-	CATSTRVTGQPQHF	TGTGCCACCAGCACAAGGGTTACGGGGCAGCCCCAGCATTTT
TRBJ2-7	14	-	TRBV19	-	CASTPPTGGHEQYF	TGTGCCAGTACCCCCCCTACCGGGGGACACGAGCAGTACTTC
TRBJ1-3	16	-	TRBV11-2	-	CASSTLLQGRVDTIYF	TGTGCCAGCAGCACCCTCCTACAGGGAAGAGTGGACACCATATATTTT
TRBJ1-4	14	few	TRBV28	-	CASIATGGQEKLFF	TGTGCCAGCATTGCGACGGGGGGCCAGGAAAAACTGTTTTTT
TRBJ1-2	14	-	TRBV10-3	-	CAITHPGGNYGYTF	TGTGCCATCACTCACCCGGGGGGTAACTATGGCTACACCTTC
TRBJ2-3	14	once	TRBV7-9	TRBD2	CASTSSGGPDTQYF	TGTGCCAGCACCTCTAGCGGGGGGCCAGATACGCAGTATTTT
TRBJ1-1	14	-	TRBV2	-	CASSAEGVNTEAFF	TGTGCCAGCAGTGCTGAGGGGGTGAACACTGAAGCTTTCTTT
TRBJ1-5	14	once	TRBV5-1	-	CASSLLGVGQPQHF	TGCGCCAGCAGCTTGCTAGGGGTGGGTCAGCCCCAGCATTTT
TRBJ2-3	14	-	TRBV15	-	CATATLLNRDTQYF	TGTGCCACCGCGACTCTGCTAAATAGGGATACGCAGTATTTT
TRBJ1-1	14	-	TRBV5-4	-	CASSLDILNTEAFF	TGTGCCAGCAGCTTAGACATCCTGAACACTGAAGCTTTCTTT
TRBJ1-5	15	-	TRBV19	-	CASSTSSGFNQPQHF	TGTGCCAGTAGTACAAGTTCAGGTTTCAATCAGCCCCAGCATTTT
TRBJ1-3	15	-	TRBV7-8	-	CASSLAVTAQDTIYF	TGTGCCAGCAGCTTAGCTGTGACGGCCCAGGACACCATATATTTT
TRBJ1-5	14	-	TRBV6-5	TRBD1	CASSRQGLDQPQHF	TGTGCCAGCAGTCGACAGGGTTTGGATCAGCCCCAGCATTTT
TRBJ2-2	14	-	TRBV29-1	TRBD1	CSVEGQGYTGELFF	TGCAGCGTTGAGGGACAGGGCTACACCGGGGAGCTGTTTTTT
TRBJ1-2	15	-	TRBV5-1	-	CASSLNPDSYHGYTF	TGCGCCAGCAGCTTAAATCCGGACAGCTACCATGGCTACACCTTC
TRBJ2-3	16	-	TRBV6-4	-	CASSEGTGRGTDTQYF	TGTGCCAGCAGTGAGGGTACTGGCAGGGGAACAGATACGCAGTATTTT
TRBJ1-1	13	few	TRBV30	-	CAWSVIRGTEAFF	TGTGCCTGGAGTGTAATCAGGGGCACTGAAGCTTTCTTT
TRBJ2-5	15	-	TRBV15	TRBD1	CATSREGQGGETQYF	TGTGCCACCAGCAGAGAGGGACAGGGGGGAGAGACCCAGTACTTC